A single sample gave rise to the 10 T cell receptor beta chains below, sequenced in a study of blood T cell repertoires in COVID-19. Some clones are missing from TCRdb's copy, which holds only in-frame ones; the method was immunoSEQ multiplex PCR. The sample includes 100,000 to 150,000 clones, 70% to 75% of them seen just once. Material for sequencing was peripheral blood. The origin of the receptors is a man older than 75 with COVID-19, enrolled during active disease.

CDR3 region: CASSTGQGERNQPQHF. The CDR3 DNA sequence: TGTGCCAGCAGCACCGGACAGGGGGAAAGAAATCAGCCCCAGCATTTT. V and J are TRBV28 and TRBJ1-5; 10 bases line up with TRBD1. In germline, CDR1 is MDHEN, CDR2 SYDVKM. The CDR3 contains 16 residues. V trimming: 6 bases; J trimming: 4 bases; junction bases outside the gene matches: 9.

The chain couples TRBV19 to TRBJ2-1; 7 bases map to TRBD2. Losses at the gene ends were 3 bases for V and 9 bases for J; bases not matched to a gene: 8. Per germline, CDR1 LNHDA and CDR2 SQIVND (reference sequence). The CDR3 is 14 residues long. The CDR3 reads CASSIRRLATEQFF. CDR3 in DNA: TGTGCCAGTAGTATCCGACGACTAGCTACTGAGCAGTTCTTC.

This rearrangement joins TRBV11-2 to TRBJ1-5; TRBD1 agrees at 7 bases. From germline, CDR1 is SGHAT and CDR2 FQNNGV. V was pared by 5 bases and J by 5 bases, with 3 bases of the junction left unmatched. The CDR3 length is 13 residues. CDR3 loop: CASSRTGDQPQHF. As DNA, the CDR3 is TGTGCCAGCAGCCGAACAGGGGATCAGCCCCAGCATTTT.

V gene TRBV6-1 combines with J gene TRBJ1-5; 8 bases align to TRBD1. The J segment lost 7 bases and the V segment lost 2 bases, leaving 13 bases of the junction unmatched. There are 17 residues in the CDR3. Per germline, CDR1 MNHNS and CDR2 SASEGT. The CDR3 sequence: CASSEFPGRQGAQPQHF. The DNA of the CDR3 is TGTGCCAGCAGTGAATTCCCGGGACGGCAGGGGGCCCAGCCCCAGCATTTT.

Worth noting for this clone: Other DNA sequences in this specimen translate into the identical CDR3. The chain links TRBV18 to TRBJ2-1, with 7 bases fitting TRBD2. V lost 6 bases and J lost 0; bases outside the gene matches: 5. Germline CDR1 and CDR2: KGHSH and LQKENI. The CDR3 is 15 amino acids. The CDR3 nucleotides read TGTGCCAGCTCTCCGGGAGGAGGCTCCTACAATGAGCAGTTCTTC. Protein sequence: CASSPGGGSYNEQFF.

The chain joins TRBV7-9 to TRBJ2-3; 7 bases are shared with TRBD2. This CDR3 is built from 16 residues. CDR1 is SEHNR, CDR2 FQNEAQ, per germline (reference sequence). The trim removed 1 base at V and 2 bases at J, leaving 6 bases unmatched. CDR3 sequence reads: CASSLDPSGVTDTQYF. For the CDR3, the DNA is TGTGCCAGCAGCTTAGACCCTAGCGGAGTCACAGATACGCAGTATTTT.

The chain couples TRBV4-3 to TRBJ2-1; weak D call: TRBD1 (8 bases). Trimming cost V 5 bases and J 7 bases, with 12 bases left between them. Germline-derived CDR1 and CDR2 are LGHNA and YSLEER. The CDR3 consists of 13 residues. In DNA, the CDR3 is TGCGCCAGCAGCGTACAGGGGGGGAATGAGCAGTTCTTC. This gives the protein CASSVQGGNEQFF.

V gene TRBV9 combines with J gene TRBJ1-5, with D unclear. From germline, CDR1 is SGDLS and CDR2 YYNGEE. CDR3 length: 15 residues. Trimming stripped 0 bases from V and 6 bases from J, with 13 bases between. CDR3 sequence reads: CASSVGHGPSQPQHF. The DNA for the CDR3 is TGTGCCAGCAGCGTAGGACACGGCCCAAGTCAGCCCCAGCATTTT.

The gene calls are TRBV6-2 or TRBV6-3 and TRBJ1-3; TRBD1 is a possible D gene (5 bases). V was trimmed by 4 bases and J by 0 bases, leaving 10 bases between them. The CDR3 has 15 residues. The germline V gene has CDR1 MNHEY and CDR2 SVGEGT. The CDR3 spells CASSSPGRSGNTIYF. The DNA for the CDR3 is TGTGCCAGCAGTTCCCCAGGGCGCTCTGGAAACACCATATATTTT.

In its sample, this clone was seen a few times. The chain recombines TRBV7-6 with TRBJ2-5; 12 bases map to TRBD2. The CDR3 totals 18 residues. The J segment lost 1 base and the V segment lost 5 bases, leaving 11 bases of the junction unmatched. Germline V gene data show CDR1 as SGHVS and CDR2 as FNYEAQ. CDR3 DNA sequence: TGTGCCAGCAGCCACGACGTTAGGACTAGCGGGGCCCAAGAGACCCAGTACTTC. It is translated as CASSHDVRTSGAQETQYF.